This passage covers 20 T cell receptor beta chains from one sample sequenced in a study of cytomegalovirus exposure and HLA in healthy donors. Amplification used 60 Vbeta primers and 13 Jbeta primers. Clones were sequenced by immunoSEQ multiplex PCR, and TCRdb holds only the in-frame ones, with some missing. The table includes about 120,000 clones, roughly 78% detected once. Sequenced input: PBMCs. The receptors derive from a woman in her twenties or thirties in good health and CMV-seropositive.

This chain joins TRBV29-1 and TRBJ2-1; D is undetermined. The CDR3 consists of 14 residues. The germline V gene has CDR1 SQVTM and CDR2 ANQGSEA. V was pared by 1 base and J by 10 bases, with 17 bases between. In DNA form, the CDR3 reads TGCAGCGTTGAAGTAGGTAGTAGACTCACGGAGCAGTTCTTC. Its translation is CSVEVGSRLTEQFF.

This clone is medium-sized (0.01 to 0.1%). The chain is built from TRBV15 and TRBJ2-7; possible D gene TRBD2, 5 bases. There are 12 residues in the CDR3. The germline V gene encodes CDR1 LNHNV and CDR2 YYDKDF (reference sequence). V was shortened by 4 bases and J by 5 bases, with 9 bases between the two germline ends. The CDR3 DNA reads as TGTGCCACCAGCACGGGGTGGCACGAGCAGTACTTC. It is translated as CATSTGWHEQYF.

The rearrangement uses TRBV7-2 and TRBJ1-2, with 9 bases aligning to TRBD1. Germline CDR1 is SGHTA and CDR2 is FQGNSA. This CDR3 is built from 15 residues. J lost 10 bases, V lost 5 bases, and 14 bases had no gene match. CDR3 protein: CASSPQGQGLIAYTF. The CDR3 DNA is TGTGCCAGCAGCCCCCAAGGACAGGGGCTCATTGCCTACACCTTC.

The V gene is TRBV6-6, the J gene TRBJ1-4, with D maybe TRBD1 (6 bases). Trimming took off 4 bases at V and 8 bases at J, with 11 bases between the two ends. The CDR3 is made up of 13 amino acids. From germline, CDR1 is MNHNY and CDR2 SVGAGI (reference sequence). CDR3 residues: CASSWTQGEKLFF. The CDR3 nucleotides read TGTGCCAGCAGTTGGACTCAGGGGGAAAAACTGTTTTTT.

This clone was seen more than once but under ten times. This chain links TRBV5-5 with TRBJ1-2; D unresolved. This CDR3 has 15 amino acids. V dropped 3 bases and J dropped 7 bases, with 19 bases sitting between them. Per the germline V gene, CDR1 is SGHKS and CDR2 is YYEKEE (reference sequence). For the CDR3, the DNA is TGTGCCAGCAGCTACCGAACAAGCCCAGGAATTGGCTACACCTTC. Encoded protein: CASSYRTSPGIGYTF.

V and J are TRBV18 and TRBJ2-7; 7 bases map to TRBD1. The germline gives CDR1 KGHSH, CDR2 LQKENI. The CDR3 is 15 amino acids. The trim removed 2 bases at V and 2 bases at J, leaving 6 bases unmatched. The CDR3 region is CASSPMDRPPYEQYF. As DNA, the CDR3 is TGTGCCAGCTCACCAATGGACAGGCCACCCTACGAGCAGTACTTC.

This chain joins TRBV4-1 and TRBJ1-4; no clear D. V was trimmed by 3 bases and J by 2 bases, leaving 7 bases between them. The CDR3 totals 14 residues. Germline V CDR1 and CDR2: MGHRA, YSYEKL. CDR3 amino acids: CASSHTGTNEKLFF. The CDR3, as DNA: TGCGCCAGCAGCCACACGGGGACTAATGAAAAACTGTTTTTT.

This sequence joins TRBV7-2 and TRBJ2-3, with D perhaps TRBD1 (6 bases). Germline-derived CDR1 and CDR2 are SGHTA and FQGNSA. V was pared by 5 bases and J by 9 bases, with 12 bases between. The CDR3 has 12 residues. The CDR3 spells CASSPGGGTQYF. CDR3 in DNA: TGTGCCAGCAGCCCTGGGGGCGGCACGCAGTATTTT. Drawing the rest from reference TRBV7-2 and TRBJ2-3, the complete variable domain is GAGVSQSPSNKVTEKGKDVELRCDPISGHTALYWYRQSLGQGLEFLIYFQGNSAPDKSGLPSDRFSAERTGGSVSTLTIQRTQQEDSAVYLCASSPGGGTQYFGPGTRLTVL.

Only a few counts were recorded for this clone. The chain recombines TRBV29-1 with TRBJ2-5; D gene uncertain. CDR1 SQVTM and CDR2 ANQGSEA come from the germline V gene. V was shortened by 1 base and J by 0 bases, with 9 bases between the two germline ends. The CDR3 is 14 residues long. The CDR3 DNA sequence: TGCAGCGTTGAAGGACTCCCGTACCAAGAGACCCAGTACTTC. As protein: CSVEGLPYQETQYF.

V is TRBV5-6 and J is TRBJ2-3, with D perhaps matching TRBD2 (5 bases). Trimming took off 4 bases at V and 4 bases at J, with 10 bases between the two ends. This CDR3 is built from 13 residues. CDR1 and CDR2 from the germline V gene are SGHDT and YYEEEE. The CDR3 protein is CASSGGLADTQYF. For the CDR3, the DNA is TGTGCCAGCAGCGGCGGGCTTGCAGATACGCAGTATTTT.

The chain couples TRBV5-1 to TRBJ2-7; TRBD1 matches at 9 bases. CDR1 SGHRS and CDR2 YFSETQ come from the germline V gene. V lost 3 bases, J lost 2 bases, and 9 bases stayed unmatched. The CDR3 contains 16 residues. The CDR3 protein is CASSSIRDRATYEQYF. CDR3 nucleotides: TGCGCCAGCAGCTCTATCCGGGACAGGGCCACCTACGAGCAGTACTTC.

Worth noting for this clone: The sample contains more than one DNA sequence encoding this CDR3. The chain carries TRBV5-4 and TRBJ2-2; 8 bases line up with TRBD2. Germline CDR1 and CDR2: SGHNT and YYREEE (reference sequence). The CDR3 is 15 residues long. J was trimmed by 1 base and V by 1 base; bases with no gene match: 0. The chain's CDR3 is CASSLSGGNTGELFF. The CDR3 nucleotides read TGTGCCAGCAGCTTGAGCGGGGGGAACACCGGGGAGCTGTTTTTT.

The chain employs TRBV28 and TRBJ2-3; a weak D match, TRBD2 (7 bases). This CDR3 contains 15 residues. Germline CDR1 reads MDHEN; CDR2 reads SYDVKM. V shed 7 bases and J shed 2 bases, with 16 bases lying between them. The chain's CDR3 is CASTDGGQLTDTQYF. In DNA form, the CDR3 reads TGTGCCAGCACTGACGGGGGGCAGCTCACAGATACGCAGTATTTT.

As for this clone: Different DNA sequences within this sample yield the same CDR3. This chain uses TRBV27 with TRBJ2-1; D perhaps matches TRBD1 (6 bases). With 6 bases removed from V and 4 bases from J, the gap between germline ends came to 25 bases. Germline V gene sequence: CDR1 MNHEY, CDR2 SMNVEV (reference sequence). The CDR3 consists of 18 residues. For the CDR3, the DNA is TGTGCCAGCAGGAAAGGGGCAGGGGACCTTTACTCGTACAATGAGCAGTTCTTC. Its protein is CASRKGAGDLYSYNEQFF.

The V gene is TRBV27, the J gene TRBJ1-6; D possibly corresponds to TRBD1 (5 bases). Trimming took off 2 bases at V and 8 bases at J, with 7 bases between the two ends. CDR1 MNHEY and CDR2 SMNVEV come from the germline V gene (reference sequence). This CDR3 is built from 13 residues. In nucleotides, the CDR3 is TGTGCCAGCAGTTTAGTAGGGGATTCACCCCTCCACTTT. Its translation: CASSLVGDSPLHF.

V usage is TRBV6-5 and J usage is TRBJ2-3, with D tentatively TRBD1 (6 bases). CDR3 size: 14 residues. The V gene's germline CDR1 is MNHEY and CDR2 SVGAGI. Trimming removed 6 bases at V and 0 bases at J, with 10 bases between. CDR3 in DNA: TGTGCCAGCAGGGACAGTTCTAGCACAGATACGCAGTATTTT. It translates to CASRDSSSTDTQYF.

This chain connects TRBV5-4 to TRBJ1-3; D perhaps matches TRBD1 (5 bases). Per the germline V gene, CDR1 is SGHNT and CDR2 is YYREEE (reference sequence). Trimming left V 0 bases short and J 4 bases short, with 11 bases between. The CDR3 extends over 15 amino acids. Here the CDR3 reads CASSLDQGGGNTIYF. In nucleotides, the CDR3 is TGTGCCAGCAGCTTGGATCAGGGAGGGGGAAACACCATATATTTT.

The rearrangement joins TRBV5-4 to TRBJ1-1, with unresolved D. Germline lookup yields CDR1 SGHNT and CDR2 YYREEE (reference sequence). CDR3 length equals 14 residues. The V and J ends lost 3 bases and 1 base respectively, with 10 bases between them. Here the CDR3 DNA reads TGTGCCAGCAGCTCCGGGTTTGGGAACACTGAAGCTTTCTTT. Translation gives CASSSGFGNTEAFF.

This chain links TRBV6-1 with TRBJ2-1; D remains ambiguous. V shed 4 bases and J shed 1 base, with 8 bases lying between them. Germline assignment: CDR1 MNHNS and CDR2 SASEGT. This CDR3 has 14 residues. This CDR3 reads CASSVYRSYNEQFF. The CDR3 DNA sequence: TGTGCCAGCAGTGTTTACAGATCCTACAATGAGCAGTTCTTC.

The chain is built from TRBV29-1 and TRBJ2-1; TRBD2 matches at 8 bases. CDR3 length: 14 residues. Germline CDR1 is SQVTM and CDR2 is ANQGSEA. J was trimmed by 4 bases and V by 6 bases; bases with no gene match: 8. The CDR3: CSVVGGGRYNEQFF. CDR3 DNA sequence: TGCAGCGTCGTGGGCGGGGGGCGTTACAATGAGCAGTTCTTC.